These 7 T cell receptor beta chains share one sample of origin, sequenced in a study of shared clonotypes between healthy human individuals. Profiled with immunoSEQ multiplex PCR; TCRdb holds only in-frame clones, not every one. The table has under 200,000 clones, around 93% seen once. The sequencing input was naive CD4+ T cells sorted from blood. Subset described: CD45RA+ positively selected. Receptor source: a woman younger than 45 in good health.

V usage is TRBV29-1 and J usage is TRBJ2-1, with unresolved D. V was trimmed by 3 bases and J by 12 bases, leaving 15 bases between them. This CDR3 spans 12 amino acids. CDR1 is SQVTM and CDR2 is ANQGSEA in the germline V gene. The CDR3 DNA is TGCAGCGTTGACGTTCAGTCTCATGGGCAGTTCTTC. This codes for CSVDVQSHGQFF.

The rearrangement uses TRBV5-1 and TRBJ2-7; D tentatively reads TRBD1 or TRBD2 (5 bases each). Germline loops: CDR1 SGHRS, CDR2 YFSETQ. This CDR3 region has 15 residues. Trimming pared 1 base from V and 3 bases from J, leaving 14 bases between. This CDR3 is CASSLSGTRGYEQYF. The CDR3 DNA reads TGCGCCAGCAGCTTGTCTGGGACGAGGGGCTACGAGCAGTACTTC. The complete variable domain, with remaining parts taken from reference TRBV5-1 and TRBJ2-7, reads KAGVTQTPRYLIKTRGQQVTLSCSPISGHRSVSWYQQTPGQGLQFLFEYFSETQRNKGNFPGRFSGRQFSNSRSEMNVSTLELGDSALYLCASSLSGTRGYEQYFGPGTRLTVT.

The CDR3 bases are TGTGCCAGCAGTTACGGACTAATCTCCTACAATGAGCAGTTCTTC. As protein: CASSYGLISYNEQFF. The rearrangement joins TRBV6-5 to TRBJ2-1, with D perhaps TRBD2 (6 bases). The V end was cut by 2 bases, the J end by 0 bases, with 8 bases between. From germline, CDR1 is MNHEY and CDR2 SVGAGI. CDR3 size: 15 residues.

The V call is TRBV27, the J call TRBJ2-2; TRBD2 agrees at 10 bases. The CDR3 runs to 17 residues. Losses at the gene ends were 6 bases for V and 0 bases for J; bases not matched to a gene: 7. Germline CDR1 and CDR2: MNHEY and SMNVEV (reference sequence). The DNA of the CDR3 is TGTGCCAGCAGCCCCCGGCTAGCGGGGGCGAACACCGGGGAGCTGTTTTTT. Its translation: CASSPRLAGANTGELFF.

V is TRBV19 and J is TRBJ1-5; D gene unclear. Germline values: CDR1 LNHDA, CDR2 SQIVND (reference sequence). The germline V and J ends were trimmed by 6 bases and 5 bases, with 17 bases remaining between them. This CDR3 is built from 15 residues. The CDR3 region has the DNA TGTGCCAGTAGCAAACACCCGACAAATTATCAGCCCCAGCATTTT. Its translation is CASSKHPTNYQPQHF.

This clone appeared once. CDR3 residues: CASSLDQGGRYPLGETQYF. The CDR3 DNA is TGCGCCAGCAGCTTGGACCAGGGGGGACGATACCCGCTGGGGGAGACCCAGTACTTC. The J gene is TRBJ2-5, the V gene TRBV5-1; D possibly corresponds to TRBD1 (7 bases). V was trimmed by 0 bases and J by 5 bases, leaving 26 bases between them. CDR3 length: 19 amino acids. The germline CDR1 and CDR2 sequences are SGHRS and YFSETQ.

The V and J genes are TRBV10-2 and TRBJ1-5; 12 bases fit TRBD1. V was clipped by 4 bases and J by 6 bases; unmatched bases: 16. Germline loops: CDR1 WSHSY, CDR2 SAAADI. This CDR3 is 19 amino acids long. The CDR3 bases are TGCGCCAGCAGTGGGGGACAGGGGGCTATTCCCATAGCACGTCAGCCCCAGCATTTT. Translated, it gives CASSGGQGAIPIARQPQHF.